This T cell receptor (beta chain) derives from a study of response to subunit inactivated influenza vaccine. Study observations and caveats: Authors suggested each seasonal flu vaccination may recruit only limited numbers of new T cells.

Germline V gene data show CDR1 as SQVTM and CDR2 as ANQGSEA. The CDR3 sequence is 13 residues long. The J segment lost 3 bases and the V segment lost 3 bases, leaving 0 bases of the junction unmatched. TCRdb re-called the RT-PCR reads through MiXCR, storing one row per CDR3 protein. The table shows a few hundred thousand distinct CDR3 sequences, with 21% occurring only once. A word on this clonotype: The antigen is not known.

The V call is TRBV29-1, the J call TRBJ2-3, with TRBD1 identical over 10 bases. This sample comprised PBMCs from blood, obtained less than 22 months after vaccination. The source is a man aged 50-75 years who received an inactivated influenza vaccine. CDR3 coding DNA: TGCAGCGTTGAGGGACAGGGGACAGATACGCAGTATTTT. Its protein is CSVEGQGTDTQYF.